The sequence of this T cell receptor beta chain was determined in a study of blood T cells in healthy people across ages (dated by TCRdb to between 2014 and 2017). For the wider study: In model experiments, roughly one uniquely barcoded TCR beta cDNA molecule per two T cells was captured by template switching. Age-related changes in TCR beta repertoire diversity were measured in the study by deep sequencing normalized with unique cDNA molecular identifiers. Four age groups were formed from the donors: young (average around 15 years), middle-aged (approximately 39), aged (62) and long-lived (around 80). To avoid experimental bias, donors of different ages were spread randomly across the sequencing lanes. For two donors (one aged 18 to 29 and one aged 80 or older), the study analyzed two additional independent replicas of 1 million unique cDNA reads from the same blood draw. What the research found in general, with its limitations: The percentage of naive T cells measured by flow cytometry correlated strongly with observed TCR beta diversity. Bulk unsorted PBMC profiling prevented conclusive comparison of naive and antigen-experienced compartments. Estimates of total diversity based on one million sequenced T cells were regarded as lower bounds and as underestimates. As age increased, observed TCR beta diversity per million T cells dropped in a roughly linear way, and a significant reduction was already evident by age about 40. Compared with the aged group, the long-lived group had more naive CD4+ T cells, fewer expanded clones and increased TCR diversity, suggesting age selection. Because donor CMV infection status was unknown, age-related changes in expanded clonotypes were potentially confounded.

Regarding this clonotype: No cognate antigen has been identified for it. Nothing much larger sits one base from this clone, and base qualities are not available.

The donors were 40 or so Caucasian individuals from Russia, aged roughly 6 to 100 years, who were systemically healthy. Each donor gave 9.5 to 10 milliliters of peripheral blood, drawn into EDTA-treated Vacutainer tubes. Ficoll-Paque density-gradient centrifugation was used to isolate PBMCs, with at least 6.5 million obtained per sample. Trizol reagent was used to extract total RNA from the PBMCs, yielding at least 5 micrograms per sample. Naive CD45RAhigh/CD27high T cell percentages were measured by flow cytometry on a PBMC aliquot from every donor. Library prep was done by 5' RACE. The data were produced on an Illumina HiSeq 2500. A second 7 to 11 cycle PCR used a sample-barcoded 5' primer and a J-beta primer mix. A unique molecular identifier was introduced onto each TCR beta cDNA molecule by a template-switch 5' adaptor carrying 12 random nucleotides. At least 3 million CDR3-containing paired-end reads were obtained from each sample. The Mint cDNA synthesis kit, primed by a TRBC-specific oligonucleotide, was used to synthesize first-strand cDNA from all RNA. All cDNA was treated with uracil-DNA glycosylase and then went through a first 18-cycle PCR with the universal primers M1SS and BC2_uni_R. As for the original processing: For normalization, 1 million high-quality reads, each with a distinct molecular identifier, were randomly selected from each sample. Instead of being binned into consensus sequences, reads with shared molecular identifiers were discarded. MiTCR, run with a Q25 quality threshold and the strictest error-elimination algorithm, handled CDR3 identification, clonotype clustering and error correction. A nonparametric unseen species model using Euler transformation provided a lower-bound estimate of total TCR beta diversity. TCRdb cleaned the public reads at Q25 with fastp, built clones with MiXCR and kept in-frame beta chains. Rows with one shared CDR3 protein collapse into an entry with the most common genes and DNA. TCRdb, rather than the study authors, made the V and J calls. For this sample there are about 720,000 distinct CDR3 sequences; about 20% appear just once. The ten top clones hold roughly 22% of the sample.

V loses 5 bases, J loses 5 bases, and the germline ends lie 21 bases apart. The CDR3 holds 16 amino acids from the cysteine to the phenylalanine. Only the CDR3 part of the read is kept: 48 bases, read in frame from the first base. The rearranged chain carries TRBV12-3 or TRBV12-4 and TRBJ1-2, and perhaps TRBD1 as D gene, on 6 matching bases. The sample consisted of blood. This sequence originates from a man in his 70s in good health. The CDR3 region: CASSTTGLGGWYGYTF. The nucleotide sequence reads TGTGCCAGCAGTACGACAGGACTGGGGGGTTGGTATGGCTACACCTTC.